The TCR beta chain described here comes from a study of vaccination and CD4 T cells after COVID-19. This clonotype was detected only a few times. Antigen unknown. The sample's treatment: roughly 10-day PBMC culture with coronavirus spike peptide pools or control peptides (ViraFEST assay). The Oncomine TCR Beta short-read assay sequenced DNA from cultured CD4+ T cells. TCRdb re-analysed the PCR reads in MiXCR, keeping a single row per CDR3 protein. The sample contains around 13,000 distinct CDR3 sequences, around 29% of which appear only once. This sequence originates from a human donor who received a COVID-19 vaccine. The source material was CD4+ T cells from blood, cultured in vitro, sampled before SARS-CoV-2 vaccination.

The CDR3 DNA sequence: TGCAGTGCTTACCAGACAGGGAGAGGCACTGAAGCTTTCTTT. Translation gives CSAYQTGRGTEAFF. The chain couples TRBV20-1 to TRBJ1-1, with 7 positions matching TRBD1. Germline V lookup: CDR1 DFQATT, CDR2 SNEGSKA (reference sequence). V shed 5 bases and J 4 bases; nucleotides not matched to a gene: 10. This CDR3 has 14 amino acids.